This note documents a single T cell receptor (beta chain) sequence. This specimen comes from a study of blood T cell repertoires in COVID-19. Study-wide background: The samples span acute and convalescent COVID-19 from the United States, Italy and Spain. Sources were T cells, B-cell-depleted T cells, or PBMCs; the material itself was cDNA or gDNA.

Under the authors' procedure: The authors estimated nucleated cell counts from reference gene primer amplification. Clones were sequenced by immunoSEQ multiplex PCR, and TCRdb holds only the in-frame ones, with some missing. V and J calls and clone size are those listed in that table; D and trimming were worked out from the DNA. Of a few hundred thousand clones in the sample, around 80% were seen once. J gave up 5 bases and V 3 bases, and 10 bases lay outside the gene matches. The CDR3 spans 15 residues. Germline lookup yields CDR1 LGHDT and CDR2 YNNKEL (reference sequence). V gene TRBV3-1 (or the pseudogene TRBV3-2) combines with J gene TRBJ2-7; 7 nucleotides agree with TRBD1. Specimen: peripheral blood. The sequence came from a man in his 60s with acute or convalescent COVID-19. The CDR3: CASSQKGARSHEQYF. As DNA, the CDR3 is TGTGCCAGCAGCCAGAAGGGGGCTAGATCCCACGAGCAGTACTTC.